A single sample is the source of the 9 T cell receptor beta chains below, sequenced in a study of beta chain features in type 1 diabetes. Study results and limitations: TCRB CDR3s were moderately but significantly shorter in Type 1 diabetes patients in all four CD4+ subsets.

Antigen specificity for these receptors is unknown. Since all of the isolated RNA was reverse transcribed, expressed TCRB transcripts were what got sequenced. Some clones are missing from TCRdb's copy, which holds only in-frame ones; the method was immunoSEQ multiplex PCR. The sample has 160,000 or so clones; 7% to 9.5% are singletons. Material for sequencing was central memory CD4+ T cells from blood. Receptors were obtained from a woman in her twenties or thirties with type 1 diabetes.

In its sample, this clone was seen a few times. The chain combines TRBV18 with TRBJ1-5; 8 nucleotides agree with TRBD1. V gave up 4 bases and J gave up 5 bases; unmatched junction bases: 7. In germline, CDR1 is KGHSH, CDR2 LQKENI. The CDR3 length is 15 residues. The CDR3 DNA reads as TGTGCCAGCTCACTCGGACAGGGTGGTGATCAGCCCCAGCATTTT. Its protein product is CASSLGQGGDQPQHF.

The chain recombines TRBV10-1 with TRBJ2-3; possibly TRBD1 for D (5 bases). The ends were cut back, 4 bases at V and 4 bases at J, with 9 bases in the middle. Per the germline V gene, CDR1 is WNHNN and CDR2 is SYGVQD (reference sequence). The CDR3 is 13 amino acids. CDR3: CASSVQGSDTQYF. The DNA of the CDR3 is TGCGCCAGCAGTGTTCAGGGTTCAGATACGCAGTATTTT.

The genes are TRBV5-1 and TRBJ2-5, with D maybe TRBD2 (6 bases). Germline lookup yields CDR1 SGHRS and CDR2 YFSETQ. The V and J ends lost 3 bases and 5 bases respectively, with 14 bases between them. The CDR3 has 14 residues. CDR3 DNA sequence: TGCGCCAGCAGCTCGGCCTCGGGGGTGGAGACCCAGTACTTC. It encodes CASSSASGVETQYF.

V gene TRBV7-9 combines with J gene TRBJ1-1; D is uncertain. Germline V CDR1 and CDR2: SEHNR, FQNEAQ (reference sequence). The CDR3 extends over 14 amino acids. The V end was cut by 2 bases, the J end by 6 bases, with 13 bases between. CDR3 amino acids: CASSLRAGLAEAFF. The CDR3 DNA is TGTGCCAGCAGCTTACGTGCAGGTCTGGCTGAAGCTTTCTTT. The full variable domain, in which reference TRBV7-9 and TRBJ1-1 provide the parts outside the CDR3, is DTGVSQNPRHKITKRGQNVTFRCDPISEHNRLYWYRQTLGQGPEFLTYFQNEAQLEKSRLLSDRFSAERPKGSFSTLEIQRTEQGDSAMYLCASSLRAGLAEAFFGQGTRLTVV.

This chain links TRBV5-1 with TRBJ2-1; D unresolved. The length of the CDR3 is 16 residues. V was clipped by 0 bases and J by 1 base, with 11 bases between them. Looked up from germline, CDR1 is SGHRS and CDR2 is YFSETQ. CDR3 nucleotide sequence: TGCGCCAGCAGCTTGGATGGGCACCCTTCCTACAATGAGCAGTTCTTC. Encoded protein: CASSLDGHPSYNEQFF.

As to this clone: Since a far larger clone is one base different, this is likely a read error. The gene calls are TRBV4-2 and TRBJ1-3; possibly TRBD1 for D (6 bases). CDR3 length: 15 residues. Germline CDR1 reads LGHNA; CDR2 reads YNFKEQ. V lost 4 bases and J lost 0, with 10 bases in between. This CDR3 reads CASSRRTDSGNTIYF. CDR3 in DNA: TGTGCCAGCAGCCGCCGGACAGACTCTGGAAACACCATATATTTT.

The chain couples TRBV4-1 to TRBJ2-2, with D possibly being TRBD2 (6 bases). The CDR3 covers 13 residues. V lost 4 bases and J lost 7, with 10 bases in between. Per the germline V gene, CDR1 is MGHRA and CDR2 is YSYEKL. CDR3 residues: CASSPGTYGELFF. The DNA of the CDR3 is TGCGCCAGCAGCCCTGGGACTTACGGGGAGCTGTTTTTT.

This clone was observed a few times. The chain links TRBV6-5 to TRBJ2-2, with TRBD1 matching 7 bases. CDR1 is MNHEY and CDR2 is SVGAGI in the germline V gene. V lost 0 bases and J lost 7; bases outside the gene matches: 8. The CDR3 length is 16 residues. CDR3 nucleotides: TGTGCCAGCAGTTACTCGAAAGGGGGCGGTATCGGGGAGCTGTTTTTT. It translates to CASSYSKGGGIGELFF.

This clone appeared a few times. V and J are TRBV4-1 and TRBJ1-2, with 7 bases identical to TRBD1. The germline V gene has CDR1 MGHRA and CDR2 YSYEKL. Germline trimming cut 4 bases from V and 2 bases from J; bases unmatched to any gene: 7. The CDR3 runs to 15 residues. CDR3 coding DNA: TGCGCCAGCAGCCGGGACAGAACCACGAACTATGGCTACACCTTC. It is translated as CASSRDRTTNYGYTF.